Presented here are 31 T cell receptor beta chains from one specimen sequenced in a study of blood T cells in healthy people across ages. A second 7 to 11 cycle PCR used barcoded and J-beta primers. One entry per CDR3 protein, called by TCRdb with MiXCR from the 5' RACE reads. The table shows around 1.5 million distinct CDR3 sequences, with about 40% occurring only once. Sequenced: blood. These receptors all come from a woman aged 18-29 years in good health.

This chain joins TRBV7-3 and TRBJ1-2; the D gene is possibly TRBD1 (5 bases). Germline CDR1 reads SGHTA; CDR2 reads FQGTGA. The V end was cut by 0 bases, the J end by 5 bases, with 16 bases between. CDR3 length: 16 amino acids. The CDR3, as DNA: TGTGCCAGCAGCTTAACGGGGGGAAGGGGACCTTATGGCTACACCTTC. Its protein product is CASSLTGGRGPYGYTF.

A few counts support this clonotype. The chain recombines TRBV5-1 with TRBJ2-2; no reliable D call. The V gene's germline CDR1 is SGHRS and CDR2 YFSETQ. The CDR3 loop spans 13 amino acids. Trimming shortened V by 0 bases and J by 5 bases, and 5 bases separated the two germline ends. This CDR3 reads CASSLAQTGELFF. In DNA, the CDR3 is TGCGCCAGCAGCTTGGCGCAGACCGGGGAGCTGTTTTTT. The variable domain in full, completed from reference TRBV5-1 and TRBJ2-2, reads KAGVTQTPRYLIKTRGQQVTLSCSPISGHRSVSWYQQTPGQGLQFLFEYFSETQRNKGNFPGRFSGRQFSNSRSEMNVSTLELGDSALYLCASSLAQTGELFFGEGSRLTVL.

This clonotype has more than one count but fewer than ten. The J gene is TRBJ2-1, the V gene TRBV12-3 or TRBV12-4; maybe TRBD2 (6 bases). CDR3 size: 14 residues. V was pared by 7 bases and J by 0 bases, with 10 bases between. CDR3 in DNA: TGTGCCAGCATGGCGACTAGCTCCTACAATGAGCAGTTCTTC. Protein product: CASMATSSYNEQFF.

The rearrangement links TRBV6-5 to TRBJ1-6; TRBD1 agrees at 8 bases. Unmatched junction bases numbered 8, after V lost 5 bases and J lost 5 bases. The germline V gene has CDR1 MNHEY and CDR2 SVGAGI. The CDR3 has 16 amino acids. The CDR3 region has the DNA TGTGCCAGCAGTCCATCCGACAGGGGCGATAATTCACCCCTCCACTTT. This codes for CASSPSDRGDNSPLHF.

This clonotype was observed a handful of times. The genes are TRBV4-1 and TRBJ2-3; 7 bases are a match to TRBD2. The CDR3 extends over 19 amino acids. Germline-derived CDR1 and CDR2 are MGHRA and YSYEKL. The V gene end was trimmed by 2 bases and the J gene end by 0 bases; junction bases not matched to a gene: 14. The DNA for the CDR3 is TGCGCCAGCAGCCAAACCGTATCCCGAGGAGCGGGGAGCACAGATACGCAGTATTTT. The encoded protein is CASSQTVSRGAGSTDTQYF.

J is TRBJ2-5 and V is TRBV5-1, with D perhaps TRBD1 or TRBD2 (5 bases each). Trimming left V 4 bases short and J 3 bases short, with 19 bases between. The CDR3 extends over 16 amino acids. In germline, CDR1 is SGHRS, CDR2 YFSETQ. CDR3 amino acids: CASSGTWSGGKETQYF. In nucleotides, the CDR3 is TGCGCCAGCAGCGGGACCTGGAGCGGAGGAAAAGAGACCCAGTACTTC.

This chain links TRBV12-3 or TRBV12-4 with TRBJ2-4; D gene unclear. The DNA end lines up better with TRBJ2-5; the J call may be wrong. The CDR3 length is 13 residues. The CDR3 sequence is CASSFGTVGTQYF. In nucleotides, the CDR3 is TGTGCCAGCAGTTTTGGAACAGTGGGGACCCAGTACTTC.

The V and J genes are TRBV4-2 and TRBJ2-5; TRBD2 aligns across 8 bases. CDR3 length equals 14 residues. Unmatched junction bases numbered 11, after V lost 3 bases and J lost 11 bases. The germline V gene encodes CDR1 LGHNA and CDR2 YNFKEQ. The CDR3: CASSQSGSKNEQYF. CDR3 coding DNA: TGTGCCAGCAGCCAGAGCGGGAGTAAGAATGAGCAGTACTTC.

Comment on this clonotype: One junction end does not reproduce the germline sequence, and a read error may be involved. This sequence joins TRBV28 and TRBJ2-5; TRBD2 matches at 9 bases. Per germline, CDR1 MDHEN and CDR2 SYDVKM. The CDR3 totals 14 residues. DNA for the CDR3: TGTGCTAGCAGTTTAAGCGGGGGGACCGAGACCCAGTACTTC. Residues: CASSLSGGTETQYF. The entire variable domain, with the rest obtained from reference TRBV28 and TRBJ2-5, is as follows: DVKVTQSSRYLVKRTGEKVFLECVQDMDHENMFWYRQDPGLGLRLIYFSYDVKMKEKGDIPEGYSVSREKKERFSLILESASTNQTSMYLCASSLSGGTETQYFGPGTRLLVL.

In DNA form, the CDR3 reads TGCAGTGCTAGAGATCGGGTTATAGCCAAAAACATTCAGTACTTC. Its translation is CSARDRVIAKNIQYF. This chain joins TRBV20-1 and TRBJ2-4, with no clear D. Trimming left V 0 bases short and J 0 bases short, with 9 bases between. CDR1 is DFQATT and CDR2 is SNEGSKA in the germline V gene (reference sequence). CDR3 length equals 15 residues.

For the CDR3, the DNA is TGTGCCATCAGTGAGGAGCGGAGCTCCTACAATGAGCAGTTCTTC. It encodes CAISEERSSYNEQFF. The rearrangement links TRBV10-3 to TRBJ2-1, with D possibly being TRBD2 (5 bases). The CDR3 has 15 amino acids. Trimming removed 2 bases from V and 0 bases from J, with 8 bases in between. Germline V gene lookup returns CDR1 ENHRY and CDR2 SYGVKD.

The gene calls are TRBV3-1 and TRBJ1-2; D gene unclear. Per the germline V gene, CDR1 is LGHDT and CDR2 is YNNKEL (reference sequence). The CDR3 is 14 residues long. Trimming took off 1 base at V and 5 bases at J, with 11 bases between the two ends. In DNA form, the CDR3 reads TGTGCCAGCAGCCAAGGAGTCGGTGTATATGGCTACACCTTC. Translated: CASSQGVGVYGYTF.

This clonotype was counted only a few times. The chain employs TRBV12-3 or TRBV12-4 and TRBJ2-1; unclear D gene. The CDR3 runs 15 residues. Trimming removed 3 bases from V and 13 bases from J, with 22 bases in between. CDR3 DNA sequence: TGTGCCAGCAGTTTTGTGCAGGATGGCATCACGGATCAGTTCTTC. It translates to CASSFVQDGITDQFF.

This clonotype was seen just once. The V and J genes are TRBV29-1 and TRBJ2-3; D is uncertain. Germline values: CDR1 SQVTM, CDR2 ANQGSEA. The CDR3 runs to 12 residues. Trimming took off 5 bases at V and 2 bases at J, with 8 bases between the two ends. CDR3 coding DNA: TGCAGCGTTCATGCGCTCACAGATACGCAGTATTTT. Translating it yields CSVHALTDTQYF.

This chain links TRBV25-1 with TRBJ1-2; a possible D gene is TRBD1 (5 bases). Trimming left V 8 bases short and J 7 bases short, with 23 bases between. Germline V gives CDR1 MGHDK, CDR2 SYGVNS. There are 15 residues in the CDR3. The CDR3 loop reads CASSQTGDGSAGYTF. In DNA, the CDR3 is TGTGCCAGCTCCCAAACCGGGGACGGCAGTGCTGGCTACACCTTC.

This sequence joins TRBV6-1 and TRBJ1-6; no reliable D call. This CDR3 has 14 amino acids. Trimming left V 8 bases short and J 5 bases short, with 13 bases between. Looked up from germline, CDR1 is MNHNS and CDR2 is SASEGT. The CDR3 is CASCPGRDNSPLHF. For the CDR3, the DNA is TGTGCCAGCTGCCCTGGGCGTGATAATTCACCCCTCCACTTT.

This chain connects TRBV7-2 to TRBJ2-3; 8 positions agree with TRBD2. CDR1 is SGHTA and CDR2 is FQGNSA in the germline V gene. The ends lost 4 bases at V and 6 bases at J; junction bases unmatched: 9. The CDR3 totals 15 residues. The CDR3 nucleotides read TGTGCCAGCAGCTCGAGCGGGAGTCTAGGGGATACGCAGTATTTT. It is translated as CASSSSGSLGDTQYF.

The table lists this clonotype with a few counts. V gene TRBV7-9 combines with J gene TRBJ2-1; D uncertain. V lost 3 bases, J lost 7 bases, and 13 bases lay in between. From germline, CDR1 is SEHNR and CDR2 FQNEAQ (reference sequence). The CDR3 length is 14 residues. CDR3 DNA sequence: TGTGCCAGCAGCTTGGTGGGCTGGACGAATGAGCAGTTCTTC. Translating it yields CASSLVGWTNEQFF.

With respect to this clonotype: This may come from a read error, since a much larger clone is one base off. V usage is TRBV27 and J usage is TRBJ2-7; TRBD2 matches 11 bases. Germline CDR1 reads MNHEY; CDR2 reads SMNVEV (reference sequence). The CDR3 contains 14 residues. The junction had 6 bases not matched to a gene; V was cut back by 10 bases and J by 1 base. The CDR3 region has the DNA TGTGCCAACAGGCTAGCGGGAGGTTCCTACGAGCAGTACTTC. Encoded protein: CANRLAGGSYEQYF.

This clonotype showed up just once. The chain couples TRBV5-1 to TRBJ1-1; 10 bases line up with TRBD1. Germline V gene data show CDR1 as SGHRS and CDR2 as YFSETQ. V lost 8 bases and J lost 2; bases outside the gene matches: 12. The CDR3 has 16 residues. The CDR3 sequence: CASTPGTGVRNTEAFF. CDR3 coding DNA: TGCGCCAGTACCCCGGGGACAGGGGTTCGAAACACTGAAGCTTTCTTT.

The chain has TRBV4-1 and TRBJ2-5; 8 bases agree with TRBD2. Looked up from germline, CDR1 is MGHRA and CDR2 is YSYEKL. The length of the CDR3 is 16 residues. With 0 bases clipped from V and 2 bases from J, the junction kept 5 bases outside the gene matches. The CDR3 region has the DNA TGCGCCAGCAGCCAAGATTGGCCTAGCGGGCAAGAGACCCAGTACTTC. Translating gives CASSQDWPSGQETQYF.

The CDR3 is CSILGVGSDEQYF. In nucleotides, the CDR3 is TGCAGCATCTTGGGGGTAGGGTCAGACGAGCAGTACTTC. The V call is TRBV29-1, the J call TRBJ2-7; D may match TRBD1 or TRBD2 (5 bases each). Trimming removed 8 bases at V and 5 bases at J, with 19 bases between. Germline-derived CDR1 and CDR2 are SQVTM and ANQGSEA. The CDR3 is 13 residues long.

The DNA of the CDR3 is TGCAGTGCATGGCGAAGCTTGGGTGAAAAACTGTTTTTT. Translation gives CSAWRSLGEKLFF. The rearrangement uses TRBV20-1 and TRBJ1-4; D is unclear. This CDR3 has 13 residues. V lost 6 bases and J lost 7, with 15 bases in between. Germline V gene data show CDR1 as DFQATT and CDR2 as SNEGSKA (reference sequence).

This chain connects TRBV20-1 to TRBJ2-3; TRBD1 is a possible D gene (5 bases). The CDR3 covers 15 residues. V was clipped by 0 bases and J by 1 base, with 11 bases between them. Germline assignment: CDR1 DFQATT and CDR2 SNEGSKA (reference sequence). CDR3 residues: CSARDPGHGTDTQYF. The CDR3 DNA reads TGCAGTGCTAGAGATCCAGGACATGGCACAGATACGCAGTATTTT.

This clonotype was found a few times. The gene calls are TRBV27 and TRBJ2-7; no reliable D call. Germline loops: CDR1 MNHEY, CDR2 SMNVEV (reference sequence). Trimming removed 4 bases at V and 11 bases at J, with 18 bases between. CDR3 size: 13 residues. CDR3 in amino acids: CASSSSSPDQEYF. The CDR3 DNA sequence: TGTGCCAGCAGTTCAAGCTCGCCGGACCAGGAGTACTTC.

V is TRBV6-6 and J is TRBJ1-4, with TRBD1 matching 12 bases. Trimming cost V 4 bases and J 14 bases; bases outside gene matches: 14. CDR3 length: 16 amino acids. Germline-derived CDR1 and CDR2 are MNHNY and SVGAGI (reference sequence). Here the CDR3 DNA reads TGTGCCAGCAGTTCGGGGACAGGGGGCGCGGCCGCCCGGCTGTTTTTT. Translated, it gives CASSSGTGGAAARLFF.

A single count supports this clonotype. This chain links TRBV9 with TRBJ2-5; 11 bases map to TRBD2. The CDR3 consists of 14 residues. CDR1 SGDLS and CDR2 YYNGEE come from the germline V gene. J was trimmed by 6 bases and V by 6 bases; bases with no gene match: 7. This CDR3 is CASIGPSGRKTQYF. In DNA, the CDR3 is TGTGCCAGCATCGGTCCTAGCGGGAGGAAGACCCAGTACTTC.

CDR3 DNA: TGTGCCAGCAGCAAACGTCTTCTTCAGACCTACGAGCAGTACTTC. Translation: CASSKRLLQTYEQYF. The V gene is TRBV21-1, the J gene TRBJ2-7. TRBV21-1 is given as a pseudogene. The CDR3 totals 15 residues.

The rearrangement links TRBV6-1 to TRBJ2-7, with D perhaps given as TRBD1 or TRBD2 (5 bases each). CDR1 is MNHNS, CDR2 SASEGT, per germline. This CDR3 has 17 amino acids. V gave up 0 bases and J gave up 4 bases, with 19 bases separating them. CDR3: CASSEAAGTLGPYEQYF. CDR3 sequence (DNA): TGTGCCAGCAGTGAAGCTGCTGGGACCCTAGGCCCGTACGAGCAGTACTTC.

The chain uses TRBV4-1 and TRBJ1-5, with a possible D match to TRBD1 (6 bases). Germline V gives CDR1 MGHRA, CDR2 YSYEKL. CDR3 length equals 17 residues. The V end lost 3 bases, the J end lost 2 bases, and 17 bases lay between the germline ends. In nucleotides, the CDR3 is TGCGCCAGCAGCCAGCAATACACAGGGAGGGGCAATCAGCCCCAGCATTTT. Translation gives CASSQQYTGRGNQPQHF.

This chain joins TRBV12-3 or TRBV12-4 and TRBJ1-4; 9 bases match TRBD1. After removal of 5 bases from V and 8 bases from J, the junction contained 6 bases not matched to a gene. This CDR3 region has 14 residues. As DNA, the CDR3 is TGTGCCAGCAGTCAGACAGGGGGATTGGAAAAACTGTTTTTT. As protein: CASSQTGGLEKLFF.